These T cell receptor beta chains were read from a single sample in a study of graft-versus-host responses after intestinal transplantation. The repertoire was sequenced with immunoSEQ multiplex PCR; TCRdb's copy has only in-frame clones and lacks some. The table records 84,000 or so clones, over 75% of them present only once. These TCRs' antigens remain unknown. This specimen was unstimulated CD8+ T cells sorted from spleen or lymph node cells, taken before transplant. Every receptor here comes from a human donor who was the organ donor for an intestinal transplant. The CDR3 runs from the conserved cysteine through the conserved F or W. Each record gives: J gene, clone size, V gene, CDR3 protein. Size is stated for part of the rows, as once, few or many counts, or as a class when the clone is expanded.

j_gene: TRBJ2-7
abundance: -
v_gene: TRBV4-1
CDR3aa: CASSQDSGGAYEQYF

j_gene: TRBJ1-1
abundance: -
v_gene: TRBV7-6
CDR3aa: CASSLAWGGVTEAFF

j_gene: TRBJ2-1
abundance: -
v_gene: TRBV9
CDR3aa: CASSVEGYNNEQFF

j_gene: TRBJ1-1
abundance: -
v_gene: TRBV28
CDR3aa: CASSLDEGGGEAFF

j_gene: TRBJ1-2
abundance: -
v_gene: TRBV5-1
CDR3aa: CASSVNYGYTF

j_gene: TRBJ2-2
abundance: -
v_gene: TRBV29-1
CDR3aa: CSVGISNTGELFF

j_gene: TRBJ2-1
abundance: -
v_gene: TRBV2
CDR3aa: CASSEDNEQFF

j_gene: TRBJ2-5
abundance: -
v_gene: TRBV11-1
CDR3aa: CASSSETSSGETQYF

j_gene: TRBJ1-4
abundance: -
v_gene: TRBV5-5
CDR3aa: CASSPVTNEKLFF

j_gene: TRBJ2-7
abundance: -
v_gene: TRBV7-9
CDR3aa: CASSFQSSYEQYF

j_gene: TRBJ2-1
abundance: -
v_gene: TRBV7-3
CDR3aa: CASSSTGGGNEQFF

j_gene: TRBJ1-1
abundance: -
v_gene: TRBV4-1
CDR3aa: CASSQGQGNTEAFF

j_gene: TRBJ1-1
abundance: -
v_gene: TRBV15
CDR3aa: CATSRLRGEAFF

j_gene: TRBJ2-1
abundance: few
v_gene: TRBV6-4
CDR3aa: CASSDSSTGRFQFF

j_gene: TRBJ2-2
abundance: -
v_gene: TRBV27
CDR3aa: CASRVSVGGELFF

j_gene: TRBJ2-3
abundance: -
v_gene: TRBV19
CDR3aa: CASSVSSQGPPDTQYF

j_gene: TRBJ1-2
abundance: -
v_gene: TRBV5-1
CDR3aa: CASASLERGPHSYGYTF

j_gene: TRBJ2-5
abundance: -
v_gene: TRBV9
CDR3aa: CASTLAGGLGETQYF

j_gene: TRBJ1-4
abundance: -
v_gene: TRBV28
CDR3aa: CASSPDRVYNEKLFF

j_gene: TRBJ2-2
abundance: -
v_gene: TRBV27
CDR3aa: CASSLYGGTGELFF

j_gene: TRBJ1-1
abundance: -
v_gene: TRBV5-1
CDR3aa: CASSLAPEGTEAFF

j_gene: TRBJ2-1
abundance: medium-sized
v_gene: TRBV6-4
CDR3aa: CASSEDNSYNEQFF

j_gene: TRBJ2-5
abundance: -
v_gene: TRBV4-2
CDR3aa: CASSQDPFRGTEDDETQYF

j_gene: TRBJ2-1
abundance: once
v_gene: TRBV11-2
CDR3aa: CASSYRHNEQFF

j_gene: TRBJ2-5
abundance: -
v_gene: TRBV6-5
CDR3aa: CASSYLARGFQETQYF

j_gene: TRBJ2-7
abundance: -
v_gene: TRBV12-1
CDR3aa: CASSFWSALEPYEQYF

j_gene: TRBJ2-3
abundance: once
v_gene: TRBV5-1
CDR3aa: CASSWDGRVYTDTQYF

j_gene: TRBJ1-4
abundance: -
v_gene: TRBV10-2
CDR3aa: CASSDKGQRNEKLFF

j_gene: TRBJ2-5
abundance: -
v_gene: TRBV29-1
CDR3aa: CSVGPTGGLQETQYF

j_gene: TRBJ1-1
abundance: -
v_gene: TRBV9
CDR3aa: CASSVDSSGGYGAFF

j_gene: TRBJ2-2
abundance: once
v_gene: TRBV11-3
CDR3aa: CASSLGVSYTGELFF

j_gene: TRBJ2-7
abundance: -
v_gene: TRBV6-1
CDR3aa: CASSEAGGGSYEQYF

j_gene: TRBJ1-2
abundance: once
v_gene: TRBV6-6
CDR3aa: CASSTGTGVNYGYTF

j_gene: TRBJ2-2
abundance: -
v_gene: TRBV4-1
CDR3aa: CASSRGTVPDGELFF

j_gene: TRBJ2-3
abundance: -
v_gene: TRBV18
CDR3aa: CASSPPPGRGTDTQYF

j_gene: TRBJ2-7
abundance: -
v_gene: TRBV6-1
CDR3aa: CASSDHPGTSYEQYF

j_gene: TRBJ1-5
abundance: -
v_gene: TRBV18
CDR3aa: CASSPNPPRTAYSNQPQHF

j_gene: TRBJ2-1
abundance: -
v_gene: TRBV11-3
CDR3aa: CASSSGQGQTYNEQFF

j_gene: TRBJ2-7
abundance: -
v_gene: TRBV5-1
CDR3aa: CASSLPGVNEQYF

j_gene: TRBJ1-2
abundance: -
v_gene: TRBV28
CDR3aa: CASVTGQRQGYTF